The sequence of this T cell receptor beta chain was determined in a study of Ad26.COV2.S vaccination and SARS-CoV-2 variants. The length of the CDR3 is 14 residues. The germline V gene has CDR1 GTSNPN and CDR2 SVGIG (reference sequence). V shed 0 bases and J shed 7 bases, with 15 bases lying between them. General study points: Vaccine and placebo groups showed comparable non-spike TCR breadth. It is possible that the TCR breadth and depth analyses underestimated the total T cell responses.

Profiling relied on immunoSEQ multiplex PCR, and the TCRdb table lists in-frame clones only, not all of them. Here the sample spans roughly 450,000 clones, around 90% being singletons. Treatment meaning: 19 received Ad26.COV2.S at low or high dose, single or two shots; roughly five received placebo; per-sample allocation not given. Specimen acquisition occurred on day 63 following the initial vaccine or placebo injection. As concerns this clone: Its antigen is undetermined.

This TCR came from a person between 18 and 60 years old who received the Ad26.COV2.S COVID-19 vaccine or a placebo. The chain has TRBV30 and TRBJ1-2, with TRBD1 as a possible D gene (6 bases). The sequencing here drew on peripheral blood, taken in a trial of Ad26.COV2.S vaccine versus placebo. CDR3: CAWSVGGGLRGYTF. CDR3 DNA: TGTGCCTGGAGTGTAGGGGGGGGTCTTCGTGGCTACACCTTC.